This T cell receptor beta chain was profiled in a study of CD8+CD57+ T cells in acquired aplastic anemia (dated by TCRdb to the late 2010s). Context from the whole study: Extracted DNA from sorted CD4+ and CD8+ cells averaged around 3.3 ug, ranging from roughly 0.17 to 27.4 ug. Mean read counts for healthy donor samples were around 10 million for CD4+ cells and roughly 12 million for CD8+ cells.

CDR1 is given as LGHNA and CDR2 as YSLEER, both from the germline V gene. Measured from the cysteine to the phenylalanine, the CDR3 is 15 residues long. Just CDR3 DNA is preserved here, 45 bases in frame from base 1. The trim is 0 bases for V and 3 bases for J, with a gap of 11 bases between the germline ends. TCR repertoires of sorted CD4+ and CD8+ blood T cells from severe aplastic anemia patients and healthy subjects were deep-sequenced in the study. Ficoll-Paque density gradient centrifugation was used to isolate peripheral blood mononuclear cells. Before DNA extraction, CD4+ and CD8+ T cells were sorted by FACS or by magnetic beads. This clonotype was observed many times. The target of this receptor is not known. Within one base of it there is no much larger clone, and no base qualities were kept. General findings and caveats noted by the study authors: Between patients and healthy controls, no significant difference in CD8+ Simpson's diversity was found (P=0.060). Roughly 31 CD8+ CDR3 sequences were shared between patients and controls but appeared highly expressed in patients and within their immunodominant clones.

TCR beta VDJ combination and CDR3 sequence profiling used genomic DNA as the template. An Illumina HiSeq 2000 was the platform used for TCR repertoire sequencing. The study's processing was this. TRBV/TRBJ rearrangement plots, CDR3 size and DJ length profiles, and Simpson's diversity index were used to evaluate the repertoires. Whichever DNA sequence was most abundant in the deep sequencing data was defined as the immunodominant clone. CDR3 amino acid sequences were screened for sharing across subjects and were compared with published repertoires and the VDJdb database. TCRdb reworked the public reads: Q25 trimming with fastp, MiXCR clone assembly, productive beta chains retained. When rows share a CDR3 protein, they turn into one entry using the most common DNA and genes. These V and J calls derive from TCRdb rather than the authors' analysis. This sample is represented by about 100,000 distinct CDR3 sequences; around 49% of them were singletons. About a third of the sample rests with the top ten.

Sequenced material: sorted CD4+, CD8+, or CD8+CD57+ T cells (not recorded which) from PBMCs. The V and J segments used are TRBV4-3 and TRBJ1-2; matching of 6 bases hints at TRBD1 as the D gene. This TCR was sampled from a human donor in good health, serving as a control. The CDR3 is CASSQERGADYGYTF. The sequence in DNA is TGCGCCAGCAGCCAAGAGAGGGGGGCGGACTATGGCTACACCTTC.